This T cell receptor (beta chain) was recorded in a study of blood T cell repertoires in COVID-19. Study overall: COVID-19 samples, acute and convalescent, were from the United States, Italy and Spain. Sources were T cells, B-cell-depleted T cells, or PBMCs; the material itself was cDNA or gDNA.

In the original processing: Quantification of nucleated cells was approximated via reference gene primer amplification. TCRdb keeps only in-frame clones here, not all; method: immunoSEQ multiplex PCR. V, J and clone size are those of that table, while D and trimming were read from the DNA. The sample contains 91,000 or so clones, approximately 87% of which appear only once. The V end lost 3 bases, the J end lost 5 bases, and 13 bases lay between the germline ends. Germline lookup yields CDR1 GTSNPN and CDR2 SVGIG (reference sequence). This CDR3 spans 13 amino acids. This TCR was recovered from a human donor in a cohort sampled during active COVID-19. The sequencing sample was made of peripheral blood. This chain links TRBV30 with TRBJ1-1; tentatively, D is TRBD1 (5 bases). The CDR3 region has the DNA TGTGCCTGGAGGTCACAGGTCTGGACTGAAGCTTTCTTT. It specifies CAWRSQVWTEAFF.